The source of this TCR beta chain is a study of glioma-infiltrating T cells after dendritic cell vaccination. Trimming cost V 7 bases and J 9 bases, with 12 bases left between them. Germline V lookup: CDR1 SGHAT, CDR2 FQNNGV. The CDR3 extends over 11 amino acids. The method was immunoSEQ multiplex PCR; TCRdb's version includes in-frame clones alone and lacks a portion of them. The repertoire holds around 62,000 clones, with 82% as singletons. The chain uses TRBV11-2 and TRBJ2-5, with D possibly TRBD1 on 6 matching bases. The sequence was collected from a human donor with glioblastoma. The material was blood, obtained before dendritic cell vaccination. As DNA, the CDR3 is TGTGCCAGCACAACCTCAGGGGCCCAGTACTTC. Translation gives CASTTSGAQYF.